This T cell receptor (beta chain) was recorded in a study of blood T cell repertoires in COVID-19. This clone has more than one count but fewer than ten. Per the study methods: Researchers report that nucleated cell counts were estimated from reference gene primer amplification. Here immunoSEQ multiplex PCR was the method, and the copy in TCRdb shows in-frame clones only, minus some. For V, J and clone size, that table is used; D and trimming come from the DNA. This table holds about 200,000 clones, about 80% found once. This TCR was recovered from a human donor with acute or convalescent COVID-19. The donor label of this sample is uncertain. Sequenced sample: peripheral blood.

The CDR3 loop is CASSLFGTSGMNEQFF. In DNA form, the CDR3 reads TGTGCCAGCAGCTTGTTTGGGACTAGCGGGATGAATGAGCAGTTCTTC. The rearrangement uses TRBV5-8 and TRBJ2-1; TRBD2 matches 13 bases. Unmatched junction bases numbered 5, after V lost 1 base and J lost 7 bases. Germline V gene sequence: CDR1 SGHTS, CDR2 YDEGEE. The CDR3 contains 16 residues.